One sample yielded the 30 T cell receptor beta chains listed below, sequenced in a study of blood T cells in healthy people across ages. A second PCR of about 7 to 12 cycles used a sample-barcoded 5' primer and a J-beta primer mix. A single record per CDR3 protein comes from TCRdb applying MiXCR to the 5' RACE reads. The table lists 800,000 to 1,000,000 distinct CDR3 sequences, around 48% of them singletons, with around an eighth in the top ten. Specimen: blood. These receptors came from a man aged 25 to 45 in good health.

V usage is TRBV6-5 and J usage is TRBJ2-5, with 12 bases identical to TRBD2. From germline, CDR1 is MNHEY and CDR2 SVGAGI. The ends lost 6 bases at V and 5 bases at J; junction bases unmatched: 4. CDR3 length equals 14 residues. CDR3 nucleotide sequence: TGTGCCAGCAGAGCTAGCGGGGGGGCGGAGACCCAGTACTTC. It is translated as CASRASGGAETQYF.

This clonotype was seen only a few times. V gene TRBV6-2 or TRBV6-3 combines with J gene TRBJ1-5; D possibly corresponds to TRBD1 (5 bases). In germline, CDR1 is MNHEY, CDR2 SVGEGT. The CDR3 spans 13 residues. V was shortened by 7 bases and J by 4 bases, with 11 bases between the two germline ends. The CDR3 nucleotides read TGTGCCAGCAACGACAGTGGAAATCAGCCCCAGCATTTT. This encodes CASNDSGNQPQHF.

The chain carries TRBV29-1 and TRBJ2-1; TRBD1 agrees at 10 bases. Judging by the DNA end, TRBJ2-7 fits better; the J call may be wrong. CDR3 length: 14 amino acids. From germline, CDR1 is SQVTM and CDR2 ANQGSEA. CDR3 loop: CSVGGQGGFYEQYF. CDR3 nucleotide sequence: TGCAGCGTCGGAGGACAGGGGGGTTTCTACGAGCAGTACTTC.

The genes are TRBV30 and TRBJ2-5; D call uncertain. With the DNA end fitting TRBJ2-7 better, the J assignment may be wrong. The CDR3 contains 12 residues. The germline V gene encodes CDR1 GTSNPN and CDR2 SVGIG (reference sequence). CDR3 region: CAWWVGGYEQYF. The CDR3 DNA follows: TGTGCCTGGTGGGTCGGCGGCTACGAGCAGTACTTC.

The rearrangement links TRBV20-1 to TRBJ2-3; maybe TRBD2 (5 bases). The ends were cut back, 4 bases at V and 2 bases at J, with 13 bases in the middle. The germline V gene encodes CDR1 DFQATT and CDR2 SNEGSKA (reference sequence). The CDR3 is made up of 14 amino acids. CDR3 sequence: CSATRSGVTDTQYF. CDR3 in DNA: TGCAGTGCTACCAGATCCGGGGTCACAGATACGCAGTATTTT.

The chain has TRBV5-1 and TRBJ2-6; 8 positions match TRBD1. CDR3 length: 17 amino acids. Germline V CDR1 and CDR2: SGHRS, YFSETQ. Trimming removed 3 bases from V and 3 bases from J; junction bases left unmatched: 8. CDR3 nucleotides: TGCGCCAGCAGCTCCGACAGGGGAATCGATGGGGCCAACGTCCTGACTTTC. Protein: CASSSDRGIDGANVLTF. The full variable domain, with the rest looked up from reference TRBV5-1 and TRBJ2-6, is KAGVTQTPRYLIKTRGQQVTLSCSPISGHRSVSWYQQTPGQGLQFLFEYFSETQRNKGNFPGRFSGRQFSNSRSEMNVSTLELGDSALYLCASSSDRGIDGANVLTFGAGSRLTVL.

In this sample, this clonotype turned up a few times. The chain has TRBV20-1 and TRBJ2-1; 7 bases are shared with TRBD1. Germline-derived CDR1 and CDR2 are DFQATT and SNEGSKA (reference sequence). CDR3 length: 16 residues. V dropped 2 bases and J dropped 4; count of bases not matched to a gene: 11. CDR3 in DNA: TGCAGTGCTAGACCTCGGGACAGCCCTTTTTACAATGAGCAGTTCTTC. Translating gives CSARPRDSPFYNEQFF.

CDR3 nucleotide sequence: TGTGCCAGCAGGCCGACTCAACGAGGGTCCCAGTACTTC. Amino acid sequence: CASRPTQRGSQYF. The V gene is TRBV12-3 or TRBV12-4, the J gene TRBJ2-7; the D gene is possibly TRBD2 (5 bases). The germline V and J ends were trimmed by 6 bases and 10 bases, with 19 bases remaining between them. This CDR3 comprises 13 residues.

The gene calls are TRBV12-3 or TRBV12-4 and TRBJ2-7; 7 bases fit TRBD1. The CDR3 loop spans 13 amino acids. The V gene end was trimmed by 5 bases and the J gene end by 6 bases; junction bases not matched to a gene: 7. Here the CDR3 reads CASSTAGTAEQYF. CDR3 DNA sequence: TGTGCCAGCAGTACCGCAGGGACAGCCGAGCAGTACTTC.

This chain links TRBV7-9 with TRBJ1-5; 7 bases map to TRBD1. The CDR3 totals 14 residues. Trimming cost V 2 bases and J 5 bases; bases outside gene matches: 3. Germline V lookup: CDR1 SEHNR, CDR2 FQNEAQ (reference sequence). The CDR3 DNA reads as TGTGCCAGCAGCTTAAGAGGGGGCCATCAGCCCCAGCATTTT. It specifies CASSLRGGHQPQHF.

The chain carries TRBV3-1 and TRBJ2-5; no firm D call. The CDR3 covers 14 residues. Trimming shortened V by 0 bases and J by 5 bases, and 10 bases separated the two germline ends. The V gene's germline CDR1 is LGHDT and CDR2 YNNKEL (reference sequence). The CDR3 loop reads CASSQDDRSETQYF. The CDR3 DNA follows: TGTGCCAGCAGCCAAGACGATAGATCGGAGACCCAGTACTTC.

This clonotype occurred once. The chain joins TRBV28 to TRBJ1-1; tentative D call: TRBD1 (6 bases). CDR1 MDHEN and CDR2 SYDVKM come from the germline V gene. With 6 bases removed from V and 5 bases from J, the gap between germline ends came to 16 bases. The CDR3 has 14 amino acids. The CDR3 sequence: CASRLRGGLTEAFF. The CDR3 DNA reads as TGTGCCAGCAGGCTTCGAGGGGGTCTGACTGAAGCTTTCTTT. The complete variable domain, with remaining parts taken from reference TRBV28 and TRBJ1-1, reads DVKVTQSSRYLVKRTGEKVFLECVQDMDHENMFWYRQDPGLGLRLIYFSYDVKMKEKGDIPEGYSVSREKKERFSLILESASTNQTSMYLCASRLRGGLTEAFFGQGTRLTVV.

The chain combines TRBV20-1 with TRBJ1-5; TRBD1 agrees at 9 bases. This CDR3 has 12 amino acids. Trimming at V came to 4 bases and at J to 7 bases, leaving 2 bases not matched to a gene. In germline, CDR1 is DFQATT, CDR2 SNEGSKA (reference sequence). The CDR3 region has the DNA TGCAGTGCTAAGACAGGGGGACAGCCCCAGCATTTT. Translation gives CSAKTGGQPQHF.

The CDR3 DNA follows: TGTGCCTGGAGCGAGGGGAGATTGGTCGGCAATCAGCCCCAGCATTTT. Translation: CAWSEGRLVGNQPQHF. This chain uses TRBV30 with TRBJ1-5, with a weak D call TRBD1 (5 bases). The CDR3 contains 16 residues. The V gene lost 3 bases and the J gene lost 2 bases, with 17 bases spanning the gap. CDR1 and CDR2 from the germline V gene are GTSNPN and SVGIG (reference sequence). Drawing the rest from reference TRBV30 and TRBJ1-5, the complete variable domain is SQTIHQWPATLVQPVGSPLSLECTVEGTSNPNLYWYRQAAGRGLQLLFYSVGIGQISSEVPQNLSASRPQDRQFILSSKKLLLSDSGFYLCAWSEGRLVGNQPQHFGDGTRLSIL.

V and J are TRBV20-1 and TRBJ1-1, with D possibly matching TRBD1 (6 bases). Trimming removed 6 bases from V and 4 bases from J, with 12 bases in between. This CDR3 has 12 residues. The V gene's germline CDR1 is DFQATT and CDR2 SNEGSKA (reference sequence). CDR3 bases: TGCAGTGCGGGAGGGGGTGTCACTGAAGCTTTCTTT. It translates to CSAGGGVTEAFF.

This clonotype appeared a single time. This chain connects TRBV14 to TRBJ2-1; D is perhaps TRBD2 (5 bases). The CDR3 spans 15 residues. Between the trimmed V and J ends, which lost 3 bases and 5 bases, there was a span of 14 bases. The V gene's germline CDR1 is SGHDN and CDR2 FVKESK. The CDR3 bases are TGTGCCAGCAGCCAGTCCCGGGGTTGGCACAATGAGCAGTTCTTC. It encodes CASSQSRGWHNEQFF.

This chain connects TRBV20-1 to TRBJ2-3, with D uncertain. This CDR3 contains 11 residues. The V end lost 6 bases, the J end lost 9 bases, and 13 bases lay between the germline ends. From germline, CDR1 is DFQATT and CDR2 SNEGSKA (reference sequence). The CDR3, as DNA: TGCAGTGCCCCCGTTGGAGAAACGCAGTATTTT. Translation: CSAPVGETQYF.

The chain uses TRBV20-1 and TRBJ1-1, with TRBD1 as a possible D gene (6 bases). Trimming removed 3 bases at V and 5 bases at J, with 10 bases between. In germline, CDR1 is DFQATT, CDR2 SNEGSKA (reference sequence). This CDR3 spans 12 amino acids. CDR3 DNA: TGCAGTGCTAGTGCAGGGGTGACTGAAGCTTTCTTT. It codes for CSASAGVTEAFF.

The genes are TRBV4-1 and TRBJ2-3, with D maybe TRBD1 (5 bases). The ends were cut back, 0 bases at V and 4 bases at J, with 11 bases in the middle. Germline CDR1 is MGHRA and CDR2 is YSYEKL. The CDR3 contains 15 residues. The CDR3 bases are TGCGCCAGCAGCCAAGATCCACAGGTCGCAGATACGCAGTATTTT. It codes for CASSQDPQVADTQYF.

This sequence joins TRBV7-6 and TRBJ2-1; weak D call: TRBD2 (7 bases). This CDR3 has 15 residues. The V end lost 1 base, the J end lost 9 bases, and 16 bases lay between the germline ends. Looked up from germline, CDR1 is SGHVS and CDR2 is FNYEAQ. CDR3 amino acids: CASSLDGGGILEQFF. The CDR3 nucleotides read TGTGCCAGCAGCTTAGATGGCGGGGGCATCCTTGAGCAGTTCTTC.

As concerns this clonotype: Relative to the germline gene, one junction end is altered; a read error may explain this. J is TRBJ2-5 and V is TRBV25-1, with a tentative D call TRBD2 (5 bases). Germline V gene lookup returns CDR1 MGHDK and CDR2 SYGVNS. There are 14 residues in the CDR3. CDR3 in amino acids: CASSETGLSETQYF. For the CDR3, the DNA is TGTGCCAGTAGTGAGACGGGGTTGTCAGAGACCCAGTACTTC.

This clonotype was observed a handful of times. This rearrangement joins TRBV7-2 to TRBJ2-5; tentatively, D is TRBD2 (5 bases). The CDR3 length is 15 residues. CDR1 and CDR2 (germline): SGHTA, FQGNSA. V was pared by 4 bases and J by 7 bases, with 19 bases between. CDR3 amino acids: CASSSPDRDRGTQYF. CDR3 in DNA: TGTGCCAGCAGCTCCCCGGACCGCGACCGGGGGACCCAGTACTTC.

The sample holds a few counts of this clonotype. The chain is built from TRBV20-1 and TRBJ2-7; 9 nucleotides align to TRBD1. Germline V gives CDR1 DFQATT, CDR2 SNEGSKA (reference sequence). V was pared by 1 base and J by 3 bases, with 4 bases of the junction left unmatched. The CDR3 has 14 residues. CDR3 DNA: TGCAGTGCTAGAGGTGGGGACAGGGTCTACGAGCAGTACTTC. Amino acid sequence: CSARGGDRVYEQYF.

This clonotype was seen more than once but under ten times. This chain connects TRBV18 to TRBJ2-3; D is unresolved. From germline, CDR1 is KGHSH and CDR2 LQKENI. The V end lost 6 bases, the J end lost 0 bases, and 13 bases lay between the germline ends. The CDR3 is 15 residues long. The CDR3 sequence is CASSTGSPSTDTQYF. CDR3 DNA: TGTGCCAGCTCCACCGGGTCCCCTAGCACAGATACGCAGTATTTT.

V gene TRBV5-1 combines with J gene TRBJ2-1; the match to TRBD2 covers 14 bases. V lost 3 bases, J lost 6 bases, and 5 bases stayed unmatched. Germline-derived CDR1 and CDR2 are SGHRS and YFSETQ. CDR3 length: 16 residues. For the CDR3, the DNA is TGCGCCAGCAGCTGGACTAGCGGGGGGCTAGTCAATGAGCAGTTCTTC. Translating it yields CASSWTSGGLVNEQFF.

The genes are TRBV12-3 or TRBV12-4 and TRBJ1-1, with D unresolved. This CDR3 is 13 amino acids long. Trimming took 10 bases from V and 1 from J, leaving 13 bases between them. The chain's CDR3 is CATDGDKNTEAFF. Here the CDR3 DNA reads TGTGCCACCGACGGGGATAAGAACACTGAAGCTTTCTTT.

This chain links TRBV20-1 with TRBJ2-1, with 11 bases matching TRBD2. Germline-derived CDR1 and CDR2 are DFQATT and SNEGSKA (reference sequence). This CDR3 region has 14 residues. After removal of 7 bases from V and 4 bases from J, the junction contained 6 bases not matched to a gene. CDR3 residues: CSGRGTSGYNEQFF. The CDR3 nucleotides read TGCAGTGGCCGGGGGACTAGCGGTTACAATGAGCAGTTCTTC.

This sequence joins TRBV28 and TRBJ2-7; a possible D gene is TRBD1 (5 bases). V was shortened by 3 bases and J by 5 bases, with 14 bases between the two germline ends. The CDR3 loop spans 14 amino acids. Germline lookup yields CDR1 MDHEN and CDR2 SYDVKM. The CDR3 reads CASSFSGRVNEQYF. For the CDR3, the DNA is TGTGCCAGCAGTTTTTCGGGCAGGGTGAACGAGCAGTACTTC.

V and J are TRBV5-8 and TRBJ2-7; D may be TRBD1 (6 bases). V was trimmed by 4 bases and J by 0 bases, leaving 20 bases between them. CDR1 and CDR2 (germline): SGHTS, YDEGEE. This CDR3 has 17 residues. CDR3 DNA: TGTGCCAGCAGCCTACCAGGCGCAGGGGATAGCTCCTACGAGCAGTACTTC. Translated, it gives CASSLPGAGDSSYEQYF.

The chain is built from TRBV7-9 and TRBJ2-7; D unresolved. CDR3 length: 15 amino acids. The germline gives CDR1 SEHNR, CDR2 FQNEAQ (reference sequence). Trimming removed 1 base at V and 5 bases at J, with 15 bases between. The CDR3 is CASSLVPSHWDEQYF. The CDR3 region has the DNA TGTGCCAGCAGCTTAGTGCCGTCGCACTGGGACGAGCAGTACTTC.